This T cell receptor (beta chain) was sequenced in a study of post-analysis software for immune sequencing data. Study-wide results and limits: Patients carried roughly five TRBV segments more frequently than controls did, and TRBV5-6, TRBV5-1 and TRBV20-1 were among them.

Comments on this clonotype: As yet, its antigen is unknown.

Included in the TCR beta cDNA libraries were unique molecular identifiers. TCRdb processed the PCR reads anew with MiXCR; each CDR3 protein has one entry. Among about 500,000 distinct CDR3 sequences listed, 40% to 55% were seen once. This CDR3 is 17 amino acids long. V trimming: 0 bases; J trimming: 2 bases; junction bases outside the gene matches: 5. CDR1 is SGHRS and CDR2 is YFSETQ in the germline V gene. This receptor was obtained from a girl between 10 and 17 years old with multiple sclerosis. The chain joins TRBV5-1 to TRBJ2-1; 10 nucleotides match TRBD2. The sequencing sample was made of blood. CDR3 DNA: TGCGCCAGCAGCTTGGTGCTTACTAGCGGGACCTACAATGAGCAGTTCTTC. Its protein is CASSLVLTSGTYNEQFF. Full variable domain (rest looked up from reference TRBV5-1 and TRBJ2-1): KAGVTQTPRYLIKTRGQQVTLSCSPISGHRSVSWYQQTPGQGLQFLFEYFSETQRNKGNFPGRFSGRQFSNSRSEMNVSTLELGDSALYLCASSLVLTSGTYNEQFFGPGTRLTVL.